Shown below are 11 T cell receptor beta chains from a single sample sequenced in a study of T cell responses to AZD1222 COVID-19 vaccine. Assay used: immunoSEQ multiplex PCR; TCRdb lists only in-frame clones, some missing. Among 100,000 to 120,000 clones listed, roughly 92% were seen once. Sequencing was performed on peripheral blood, taken 28 days after the second AZD1222 dose. Receptors were obtained from an adult who received the AZD1222 COVID-19 vaccine.

J is TRBJ1-2 and V is TRBV7-9, with 8 positions matching TRBD1. V lost 5 bases to trimming and J lost 3 bases; unmatched junction nucleotides: 11. Germline values: CDR1 SEHNR, CDR2 FQNEAQ (reference sequence). The CDR3 is made up of 16 amino acids. CDR3 protein: CASSPLGTGGHYGYTF. The CDR3 region has the DNA TGTGCCAGCAGCCCTTTGGGGACAGGAGGCCACTATGGCTACACCTTC.

This chain links TRBV5-1 with TRBJ2-3; 8 bases map to TRBD1. V lost 4 bases to trimming and J lost 2 bases; unmatched junction nucleotides: 6. Germline values: CDR1 SGHRS, CDR2 YFSETQ. CDR3 size: 15 residues. The CDR3 loop is CASSRAQGATDTQYF. For the CDR3, the DNA is TGCGCCAGCAGCCGGGCGCAGGGGGCCACAGATACGCAGTATTTT.

The chain combines TRBV7-8 with TRBJ2-7, with a tentative D call TRBD2 (6 bases). V was pared by 5 bases and J by 5 bases, with 16 bases between. The CDR3 extends over 14 amino acids. The germline V gene has CDR1 SGHVS and CDR2 FQNEAQ. The CDR3, as DNA: TGTGCCAGCAGCCCAAGAAGTCCGGGGGACGAGCAGTACTTC. This sequence encodes CASSPRSPGDEQYF.

J is TRBJ2-5 and V is TRBV18; no clear D. V dropped 2 bases and J dropped 5 bases, with 21 bases sitting between them. Germline-derived CDR1 and CDR2 are KGHSH and LQKENI. The CDR3 runs 17 residues. CDR3 nucleotide sequence: TGTGCCAGCTCACCAAGGTTGCAGTCGAGGTCTTGGGAGACCCAGTACTTC. Translated, it gives CASSPRLQSRSWETQYF.

The V gene is TRBV9, the J gene TRBJ1-4, with D possibly TRBD1 on 6 matching bases. The CDR3 is made up of 17 amino acids. Germline loops: CDR1 SGDLS, CDR2 YYNGEE. V lost 6 bases to trimming and J lost 8 bases, with 26 bases between them. The CDR3 loop is CASIRGRHNKNGEKLFF. As DNA, the CDR3 is TGTGCCAGCATAAGGGGGAGACACAACAAGAACGGGGAAAAACTGTTTTTT. The full variable domain, rest sourced from reference TRBV9 and TRBJ1-4, is DSGVTQTPKHLITATGQRVTLRCSPRSGDLSVYWYQQSLDQGLQFLIQYYNGEERAKGNILERFSAQQFPDLHSELNLSSLELGDSALYFCASIRGRHNKNGEKLFFGSGTQLSVL.

This clone has a handful of counts. CDR3 region: CASSFRESTGELFF. In nucleotides, the CDR3 is TGTGCCAGCAGTTTTAGGGAGAGCACCGGGGAGCTGTTTTTT. The genes are TRBV27 and TRBJ2-2; D perhaps matches TRBD2 (5 bases). The ends were cut back, 3 bases at V and 4 bases at J, with 9 bases in the middle. Per germline, CDR1 MNHEY and CDR2 SMNVEV (reference sequence). The CDR3 totals 14 residues.

The chain has TRBV4-3 and TRBJ2-7, with D unresolved. Per germline, CDR1 LGHNA and CDR2 YSLEER. V was shortened by 0 bases and J by 5 bases, with 17 bases between the two germline ends. The CDR3 totals 16 residues. Here the CDR3 reads CASSQDRRPFIDEQYF. CDR3 nucleotides: TGCGCCAGCAGCCAAGATCGACGGCCCTTCATCGACGAGCAGTACTTC.

The chain links TRBV7-2 to TRBJ2-2; possibly TRBD2 for D (5 bases). V dropped 4 bases and J dropped 3 bases, with 12 bases sitting between them. Germline V gene lookup returns CDR1 SGHTA and CDR2 FQGNSA. This CDR3 contains 15 residues. This CDR3 reads CASSSAGDYTGELFF. The CDR3 DNA reads as TGTGCCAGCAGCTCAGCCGGGGATTACACCGGGGAGCTGTTTTTT.

This clone was picked up one time. This chain joins TRBV5-1 and TRBJ2-3; D may be TRBD1 or TRBD2 (5 bases each). V was cut by 5 bases and J by 6 bases, with 16 bases left in between. This CDR3 has 14 amino acids. The germline gives CDR1 SGHRS, CDR2 YFSETQ. The DNA of the CDR3 is TGCGCCAGCAGTCGGGGCTATAGGGAGGATACGCAGTATTTT. It specifies CASSRGYREDTQYF.

The genes are TRBV19 and TRBJ1-2; D gene uncertain. CDR1 is LNHDA, CDR2 SQIVND, per germline (reference sequence). This CDR3 has 14 residues. V lost 4 bases, J lost 4 bases, and 13 bases lay in between. The CDR3: CASSTTPSSYGYTF. The CDR3 nucleotides are TGTGCCAGTAGTACGACACCGTCGAGCTATGGCTACACCTTC.

J is TRBJ1-1 and V is TRBV6-5; the D gene is possibly TRBD1 (5 bases). Trimming took 7 bases from V and 5 from J, leaving 20 bases between them. The CDR3 covers 15 residues. Germline CDR1 and CDR2: MNHEY and SVGAGI. CDR3 DNA: TGTGCCAGCACCACTTGGGACCGGGGAGGTACTGAAGCTTTCTTT. Translated, it gives CASTTWDRGGTEAFF.